These T cell receptor beta chains were read from a single sample in a study of T cell repertoires in cytomegalovirus infection. From the reads, TCRdb called clonotypes with MiXCR, one entry per CDR3 protein. The data hold about 360,000 distinct CDR3 sequences, with approximately 18% observed a single time. Sequenced input: PBMCs. These receptors came from a human donor in good health (CMV status not recorded). Some clones in this sample may be carry-over from other donors' samples. Each CDR3 is given with its conserved first and last residue. A D gene is named only where the DNA matches it firmly. Clone sizes are given selectively: once, few, many, or a class where the clone is expanded.

V gene	CDR3 length	clone size	D gene	J gene	CDR3 DNA	CDR3 protein
TRBV12-3/TRBV12-4	12	many	.	TRBJ2-3	TGTGCCAGCACCGTTAATCCCGATACGCAGTATTTT	CASTVNPDTQYF
TRBV2	14	many	.	TRBJ1-2	TGTGCCAGCAACTCTTTGGGGGGCGACTATGGCTACACCTTC	CASNSLGGDYGYTF
TRBV7-8	14	.	.	TRBJ1-6	TGTGCCAGCAGCTTAGAGAGGGCCTATTCACCCCTCCACTTT	CASSLERAYSPLHF
TRBV10-3	13	.	TRBD1	TRBJ2-5	TGTGCCATCAGTGCAGGACAGGCTGATACCCAGTACTTC	CAISAGQADTQYF
TRBV6-2/TRBV6-3	15	.	TRBD2	TRBJ2-2	TGTGCCAGTCGGGGACTAGCGGGCCGAACCGGGGAGCTGTTTTTT	CASRGLAGRTGELFF
TRBV2	14	.	.	TRBJ2-3	TGTGCCAGCAGTGCACTAGGCGGCACAGATACGCAGTATTTT	CASSALGGTDTQYF
TRBV5-6	15	few	.	TRBJ2-7	TGTGCCAGCAGCGCTTACAGGAAAAGCTCCTACGAGCAGTACTTC	CASSAYRKSSYEQYF
TRBV15	15	.	TRBD2	TRBJ2-3	TGTGCCACGAAGACCGGGACTAGCCTCCCAGATACGCAGTATTTT	CATKTGTSLPDTQYF
TRBV6-2/TRBV6-3	12	many	.	TRBJ2-2	TGTGCCAGCAGTTACTGGTCCGGGGAGCTGTTTTTT	CASSYWSGELFF
TRBV12-3/TRBV12-4	13	many	TRBD1	TRBJ1-5	TGTGCCAGCAGTCCAGGGGGGGGACAGCCCCAGCATTTT	CASSPGGGQPQHF
TRBV5-5	13	few	.	TRBJ1-1	TGTGCCAGCAGCTTAGTTCCGGACAGTGAAGCTTTCTTT	CASSLVPDSEAFF
TRBV7-6	16	many	TRBD2	TRBJ2-2	TGTGCCAGCAGCTTATACGGCGGGGGGACCTCCGGGGAGCTGTTTTTT	CASSLYGGGTSGELFF
TRBV12-3/TRBV12-4	12	.	.	TRBJ2-7	TGTGCCAGCAGTTTTGGGGGCAACGAGCAGTACTTC	CASSFGGNEQYF
TRBV28	15	few	TRBD1	TRBJ1-5	TGTGCCAGCAGCCAACCCGGGACAGGGTCTAGTCCCCAGCATTTT	CASSQPGTGSSPQHF
TRBV7-8	15	many	.	TRBJ2-7	TGTGCCAGCAGCTCCCCCTGGGGCTCCTCCTACGAGCAGTACTTC	CASSSPWGSSYEQYF
TRBV4-3	18	few	TRBD1	TRBJ1-6	TGCGCCAGCAGCCATTACCCGGACAGGGGCGCCTATAATTCACCCCTCCACTTT	CASSHYPDRGAYNSPLHF
TRBV6-2/TRBV6-3	15	few	TRBD1	TRBJ1-2	TGTGCCAGCAGACAACCAGGGGGCGCCAACTATGGCTACACCTTC	CASRQPGGANYGYTF
TRBV20-1	14	.	TRBD2	TRBJ2-5	TGCAGTGCTGCTGGGGCTAGCGGCCAAGAGACCCAGTACTTC	CSAAGASGQETQYF
TRBV7-9	13	few	TRBD1	TRBJ1-6	TGTGCCAGCCGGGGACAGCCCAATTCACCCCTCCACTTT	CASRGQPNSPLHF
TRBV19	14	.	.	TRBJ1-2	TGTGCCAGTAGTATCGCAGGCTACAACTATGGCTACACCTTC	CASSIAGYNYGYTF
TRBV29-1	17	.	.	TRBJ2-5	TGCAGCGTTGGCAGGGGCGGAGGGAACCTGGTACAAGAGACCCAGTACTTC	CSVGRGGGNLVQETQYF
TRBV5-1	13	.	.	TRBJ2-1	TGCGCCAGCAGCCCAGGCCTCCGGAATGAGCAGTTCTTC	CASSPGLRNEQFF
TRBV20-1	10	few	.	TRBJ2-1	TGCAGTGCTAGAGGCCGCGAGCAGTTCTTC	CSARGREQFF
TRBV12-3/TRBV12-4	13	many	.	TRBJ1-6	TGTGCCAGCAGCCGGAACTGGAATTCACCCCTCCACTTT	CASSRNWNSPLHF
TRBV11-2	14	.	.	TRBJ2-3	TGTGCCAGCAGCAAACAAGCTAGCACAGATACGCAGTATTTT	CASSKQASTDTQYF
TRBV6-6	15	.	TRBD1	TRBJ1-1	TGTGCCAGCAGCCGACGGGACAGACACCACACTGAAGCTTTCTTT	CASSRRDRHHTEAFF
TRBV12-3/TRBV12-4	13	few	.	TRBJ1-1	TGTGCCAGCAGCAAGGACGAGGGCACTGAAGCTTTCTTT	CASSKDEGTEAFF
TRBV12-3/TRBV12-4	13	few	.	TRBJ2-5	TGTGCCAGCAGTTTATGGGTGGAAGAGACCCAGTACTTC	CASSLWVEETQYF
TRBV5-4	20	.	TRBD1	TRBJ2-6	TGTGCCAGCAGTATGGGGTTACCGGGACAGGGATACTCTGGGGCCAACGTCCTGACTTTC	CASSMGLPGQGYSGANVLTF
TRBV7-7	16	many	.	TRBJ1-2	TGTGCCAGCAGCCCGCTGGGGGAACACCACGACTATGGCTACACCTTC	CASSPLGEHHDYGYTF
TRBV19	13	.	.	TRBJ2-7	TGTGCCGGGTTACTTCCGGGATCCTACGAGCAGTACTTC	CAGLLPGSYEQYF
TRBV20-1	18	.	.	TRBJ2-7	TGCAGTGCTAGAGATTCCCCTCGGGCAACTAGTAGTATTTACGAGCAGTACTTC	CSARDSPRATSSIYEQYF
TRBV20-1	13	.	.	TRBJ2-3	TGCAGTGCTCGTCGGGCTAGTGCAGATACGCAGTATTTT	CSARRASADTQYF
TRBV19	15	many	.	TRBJ2-1	TGTGCCAGTAGGCCCTCTGGGGGAGGTGTCAATGAGCAGTTCTTC	CASRPSGGGVNEQFF
TRBV18	14	.	.	TRBJ2-1	TGTGCCAGCTCACCGACCGCGTCCTACAATGAGCAGTTCTTC	CASSPTASYNEQFF
TRBV12-3/TRBV12-4	14	.	.	TRBJ2-1	TGTGCCAGCAGTTTAGATACCTATGACAATGAGCAGTTCTTC	CASSLDTYDNEQFF
TRBV20-1	15	.	.	TRBJ1-1	TGCAGTGCCAGGATACGGGAAGGGTTGAACACTGAAGCTTTCTTT	CSARIREGLNTEAFF
TRBV7-8	15	many	.	TRBJ2-3	TGTGCCAGCAGCTTAGGTCGCGGGTGGACAGATACGCAGTATTTT	CASSLGRGWTDTQYF
TRBV5-4	14	few	.	TRBJ2-5	TGTGCCAGCAGCATCCAGCACCTCCAAGAGACCCAGTACTTC	CASSIQHLQETQYF
TRBV7-2	13	.	.	TRBJ2-3	TGTGCCAGCAGCCCACAGAACACAGATACGCAGTATTTT	CASSPQNTDTQYF
TRBV6-2/TRBV6-3	12	few	.	TRBJ1-2	TGTGCCAGCAGTTATGCGGGGAATGGCTACACCTTC	CASSYAGNGYTF
TRBV11-3	14	.	.	TRBJ2-7	TGTGCCAGCAGCTTAGGAGGGAGTAAGTACGAGCAGTACTTC	CASSLGGSKYEQYF
TRBV10-3	15	few	TRBD1	TRBJ1-2	TGTGCCATCAGCTCTACCGGGACAGCAAACTATGGCTACACCTTC	CAISSTGTANYGYTF
TRBV5-1	15	few	TRBD2	TRBJ2-5	TGCGCCAGCAGGACGGGAGGGCAAATCGGGGAGACCCAGTACTTC	CASRTGGQIGETQYF